This T cell receptor beta chain originates from a study of blood T cell repertoires in COVID-19. Overall study context: T cells, B-cell-depleted T cells, or PBMCs provided the cDNA or gDNA that served as material.

The V gene lost 2 bases and the J gene lost 7 bases, with 14 bases spanning the gap. In germline, CDR1 is MNHEY, CDR2 SVGAGI. The CDR3 consists of 14 residues. Clones were read by immunoSEQ multiplex PCR, and TCRdb kept only the in-frame ones, dropping some. The sample shows about 56,000 clones, 89% of them seen only once. This clone has only a few counts. The Seattle patients joined while their infection was active and were tracked longitudinally afterward. This sequence joins TRBV6-5 and TRBJ1-2; D may be TRBD1 (6 bases). The TCR was taken from a woman in her sixties or seventies with COVID-19, enrolled during active disease. The source material was peripheral blood. The CDR3 region has the DNA TGTGCCAGCAGTTACGATCAGGGGATAGGTGGCTACACCTTC. Its translation: CASSYDQGIGGYTF.